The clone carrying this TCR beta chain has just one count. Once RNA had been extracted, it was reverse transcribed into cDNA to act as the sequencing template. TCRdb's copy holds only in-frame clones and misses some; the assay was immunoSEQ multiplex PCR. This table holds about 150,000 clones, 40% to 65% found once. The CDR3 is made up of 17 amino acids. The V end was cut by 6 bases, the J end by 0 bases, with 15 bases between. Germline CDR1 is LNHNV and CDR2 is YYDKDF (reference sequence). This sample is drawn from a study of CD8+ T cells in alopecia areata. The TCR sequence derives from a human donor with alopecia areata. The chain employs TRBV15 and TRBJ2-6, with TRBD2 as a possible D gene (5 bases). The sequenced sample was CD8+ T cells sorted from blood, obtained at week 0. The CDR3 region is CATRLGLTRSGANVLTF. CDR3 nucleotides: TGTGCCACCAGACTTGGACTTACACGCTCTGGGGCCAACGTCCTGACTTTC.